A single sample gave rise to the 21 T cell receptor beta chains below, sequenced in a study of early stage breast cancer tumors (dated by TCRdb to the late 2010s). The protocol used for the library was the immunoSEQ multiplex PCR assay. Imported from immuneACCESS, the table was reduced by TCRdb to in-frame sequences with V and J called. These copies leave out some clones; in studies compared against another copy, an unresolved V gene accounts for under half, and the cause of the remainder is not known. The sample records 45,000 to 60,000 clones, around 83% of which are singletons. Of the sample, 1.3% to 1.5% falls within the top ten clones. The sequenced material came from blood. The receptors derive from a person aged 45-60 years with breast cancer.

The rearrangement uses TRBV5-4 and TRBJ2-6; 8 bases match TRBD1. CDR1 is SGHNT and CDR2 is YYREEE in the germline V gene (reference sequence). The junction had 2 bases not matched to a gene; V was cut back by 0 bases and J by 0 bases. This CDR3 contains 17 residues. The CDR3 protein is CASSLGQGASGANVLTF. CDR3 sequence (DNA): TGTGCCAGCAGCTTGGGGCAGGGGGCCTCTGGGGCCAACGTCCTGACTTTC.

This chain joins TRBV6-1 and TRBJ1-2; D is possibly TRBD1 (5 bases). The CDR3 is made up of 15 amino acids. CDR1 and CDR2 (germline): MNHNS, SASEGT. V lost 2 bases, J lost 6 bases, and 16 bases lay in between. The CDR3 sequence: CASSELIGGRNGYTF. The CDR3 DNA is TGTGCCAGCAGTGAACTTATCGGGGGAAGAAATGGCTACACCTTC.

The chain employs TRBV4-1 and TRBJ1-4, with a weak D call TRBD1 (6 bases). This CDR3 is built from 18 residues. CDR1 and CDR2 from the germline V gene are MGHRA and YSYEKL. Trimming removed 0 bases at V and 2 bases at J, with 16 bases between. The DNA of the CDR3 is TGCGCCAGCAGCCAAGATGGGGCAGGGGTTGGGACTAATGAAAAACTGTTTTTT. Protein sequence: CASSQDGAGVGTNEKLFF.

The chain joins TRBV18 to TRBJ1-4; D unresolved. This CDR3 has 15 amino acids. V was clipped by 0 bases and J by 11 bases, with 16 bases between them. CDR1 and CDR2 from the germline V gene are KGHSH and LQKENI. The CDR3 region has the DNA TGTGCCAGCTCACCACCCCATAGAGCAGGTGGGAAACTGTTTTTT. It codes for CASSPPHRAGGKLFF.

This clone came up a few times. CDR3 in amino acids: CASSRSGTGAYEQYF. The CDR3 DNA follows: TGTGCCAGCAGCCGATCCGGGACAGGCGCCTACGAGCAGTACTTC. V and J are TRBV7-9 and TRBJ2-7, with TRBD1 matching 8 bases. The CDR3 sequence is 15 residues long. V gave up 5 bases and J gave up 2 bases; unmatched junction bases: 8. Per the germline V gene, CDR1 is SEHNR and CDR2 is FQNEAQ (reference sequence).

The chain employs TRBV5-8 and TRBJ2-1; D is perhaps TRBD1 or TRBD2 (6 bases each). The V gene's germline CDR1 is SGHTS and CDR2 YDEGEE. V was pared by 4 bases and J by 7 bases, with 18 bases between. The CDR3 runs 15 residues. The CDR3 here is CASSTGTFVGNEQFF. The CDR3 DNA reads TGTGCCAGCAGCACAGGGACTTTTGTGGGGAATGAGCAGTTCTTC.

The rearrangement uses TRBV11-2 and TRBJ2-5, with TRBD2 matching over 7 bases. V lost 1 base and J lost 9; bases outside the gene matches: 11. CDR3 length: 15 residues. CDR1 is SGHAT and CDR2 is FQNNGV in the germline V gene. CDR3 in amino acids: CASSLGVSGTWAQYF. In DNA, the CDR3 is TGTGCCAGCAGCTTAGGGGTGAGCGGGACGTGGGCCCAGTACTTC.

The chain employs TRBV6-5 and TRBJ2-7, with D perhaps assigned TRBD1 or TRBD2 (5 bases each). Between the trimmed V and J ends, which lost 5 bases and 4 bases, there was a span of 12 bases. CDR1 MNHEY and CDR2 SVGAGI come from the germline V gene. The CDR3 is 13 amino acids. CDR3 sequence: CASSRMWGYEQYF. The CDR3 bases are TGTGCCAGCAGTAGAATGTGGGGGTACGAGCAGTACTTC.

The V and J genes are TRBV2 and TRBJ1-1; 10 bases are shared with TRBD1. CDR1 and CDR2 (germline): SNHLY, FYNNEI. V shed 5 bases and J 4 bases; nucleotides not matched to a gene: 7. This CDR3 has 15 residues. The CDR3 coding sequence is TGTGCCAGCAGTAGACAGGGGGCCGGCGGCACTGAAGCTTTCTTT. Its translation: CASSRQGAGGTEAFF.

V and J are TRBV7-8 and TRBJ2-5; D unclear. The CDR3 has 9 amino acids. V was clipped by 8 bases and J by 5 bases, with 3 bases between them. Germline CDR1 SGHVS, CDR2 FQNEAQ. The CDR3 coding sequence is TGTGCCAGCGAGGAGACCCAGTACTTC. This codes for CASEETQYF.

The sample holds one count of this clone. This rearrangement joins TRBV29-1 to TRBJ2-1; 9 bases line up with TRBD2. Trimming at V came to 6 bases and at J to 0 bases, leaving 12 bases not matched to a gene. Germline V gene lookup returns CDR1 SQVTM and CDR2 ANQGSEA. The CDR3 runs 17 residues. This CDR3 is CSVDSAGGLSSYNEQFF. The CDR3 DNA sequence: TGCAGCGTCGATTCAGCGGGAGGCCTGAGCTCCTACAATGAGCAGTTCTTC.

J is TRBJ2-3 and V is TRBV7-2; D might be TRBD1 (6 bases). Germline V gene data show CDR1 as SGHTA and CDR2 as FQGNSA. Trimming pared 1 base from V and 4 bases from J, leaving 12 bases between. The CDR3 is 15 residues long. The CDR3 sequence is CASSLVPGVADTQYF. DNA for the CDR3: TGTGCCAGCAGCTTAGTCCCAGGGGTAGCAGATACGCAGTATTTT.

The rearrangement links TRBV15 to TRBJ2-7; the match to TRBD2 covers 8 bases. Trimming at V came to 1 base and at J to 6 bases, leaving 8 bases not matched to a gene. Germline CDR1 LNHNV, CDR2 YYDKDF (reference sequence). The CDR3 sequence is 15 residues long. CDR3 DNA: TGTGCCACCAGCAGAGGGGACGGGAGGGTTTCCGAGCAGTACTTC. Protein: CATSRGDGRVSEQYF.

The chain couples TRBV5-4 to TRBJ2-5, with a weak D call TRBD2 (6 bases). This CDR3 comprises 15 residues. With 4 bases removed from V and 4 bases from J, the gap between germline ends came to 17 bases. Germline V gives CDR1 SGHNT, CDR2 YYREEE (reference sequence). The CDR3 DNA is TGTGCCAGCAGCCCTGTGTTGGGGGGAGGAGAGACCCAGTACTTC. Amino acid sequence: CASSPVLGGGETQYF.

The chain has TRBV6-6 and TRBJ2-2; D remains ambiguous. CDR1 is MNHNY, CDR2 SVGAGI, per germline (reference sequence). The CDR3 loop spans 16 amino acids. Deletions cut 0 bases from V and 1 base from J, with 9 bases between. CDR3 nucleotide sequence: TGTGCCAGCAGTTACTCGAGGCGACAGAACACCGGGGAGCTGTTTTTT. This encodes CASSYSRRQNTGELFF.

A few counts support this clone. The CDR3 sequence is CASRRDRWGYTF. CDR3 DNA sequence: TGTGCCAGCAGGCGGGACCGGTGGGGCTACACCTTC. V and J are TRBV2 and TRBJ1-2; possibly TRBD1 for D (5 bases). Trimming took off 6 bases at V and 8 bases at J, with 13 bases between the two ends. The CDR3 runs 12 residues. Germline CDR1 reads SNHLY; CDR2 reads FYNNEI.

V and J are TRBV7-2 and TRBJ2-7; maybe TRBD2 (7 bases). Per germline, CDR1 SGHTA and CDR2 FQGNSA. V was cut by 3 bases and J by 3 bases, with 12 bases left in between. This CDR3 comprises 14 residues. CDR3 loop: CASSFRGGDYEQYF. In nucleotides, the CDR3 is TGTGCCAGCAGCTTTAGGGGGGGGGACTACGAGCAGTACTTC.

This clone was seen just once. The J gene is TRBJ1-1, the V gene TRBV10-3; D not resolved. Between the trimmed V and J ends, which lost 3 bases and 11 bases, there was a span of 16 bases. Germline V lookup: CDR1 ENHRY, CDR2 SYGVKD. The CDR3 sequence is 13 residues long. Here the CDR3 DNA reads TGTGCCATCAGTGACCGGGAAAGAATTGTGGCTTTCTTT. Protein: CAISDRERIVAFF.

The V call is TRBV5-1, the J call TRBJ2-3, with 7 bases aligning to TRBD2. Germline-derived CDR1 and CDR2 are SGHRS and YFSETQ. V shed 1 base, J shed 2 bases, and the junction held 4 bases outside the gene matches. This CDR3 has 15 residues. Written as DNA, the CDR3 is TGCGCCAGCAGCTTGTATCTAGCGGACACAGATACGCAGTATTTT. Amino acids: CASSLYLADTDTQYF.

The CDR3 DNA sequence: TGTGCCAGCAGCTTTAGCGGGAACACCGGGGAGCTGTTTTTT. Its translation: CASSFSGNTGELFF. The chain couples TRBV7-2 to TRBJ2-2; D is perhaps TRBD2 (6 bases). Germline CDR1 SGHTA, CDR2 FQGNSA. V was shortened by 3 bases and J by 1 base, with 6 bases between the two germline ends. CDR3 size: 14 residues.

The genes are TRBV29-1 and TRBJ2-3, with no clear D. Trimming shortened V by 8 bases and J by 1 base, and 13 bases separated the two germline ends. Per the germline V gene, CDR1 is SQVTM and CDR2 is ANQGSEA. The CDR3 contains 13 residues. In DNA form, the CDR3 reads TGCAGCACCAGAGCGACGGGCACAGATACGCAGTATTTT. Its translation: CSTRATGTDTQYF.